Below, 27 T cell receptor beta chains from the same sample are listed, as sequenced in a study of blood T cells in healthy people across ages. The authors ran a second PCR of roughly 6 to 11 cycles using a sample-barcoded 5' primer and a J-beta primer mix. TCRdb used MiXCR to reprocess the 5' RACE reads, holding one entry per CDR3 protein. The data contain hundreds of thousands of distinct CDR3 sequences, around 24% of them singletons. The sample also formed part of further work on T cells of mothers and their children.

Sequencing was done on a sample of blood. The source of these receptors is a boy between 5 and 17 years old in good health.

This chain uses TRBV20-1 with TRBJ2-5; 14 bases are a match to TRBD2. The CDR3 contains 15 residues. Germline values: CDR1 DFQATT, CDR2 SNEGSKA (reference sequence). V lost 5 bases to trimming and J lost 3 bases; unmatched junction nucleotides: 5. CDR3 amino acids: CSAPPGLAGEETQYF. The CDR3 DNA is TGCAGTGCTCCGCCGGGACTAGCGGGAGAAGAGACCCAGTACTTC.

This clonotype was recorded a few times. The chain employs TRBV20-1 and TRBJ2-7; D possibly corresponds to TRBD2 (6 bases). Looked up from germline, CDR1 is DFQATT and CDR2 is SNEGSKA (reference sequence). V lost 6 bases to trimming and J lost 3 bases, with 12 bases between them. This CDR3 is built from 12 residues. CDR3 sequence reads: CSAERTNYEQYF. The CDR3 DNA reads TGCAGTGCAGAGCGGACTAACTACGAGCAGTACTTC.

This clonotype was counted a few times. V usage is TRBV20-1 and J usage is TRBJ2-3; the match to TRBD2 covers 8 bases. The CDR3 spans 12 residues. Germline CDR1 DFQATT, CDR2 SNEGSKA (reference sequence). CDR3: CIVLADTDTQYF. The CDR3 DNA reads TGCATCGTACTAGCGGATACAGATACGCAGTATTTT.

This chain uses TRBV12-3 or TRBV12-4 with TRBJ2-2; a possible D gene is TRBD2 (5 bases). The V end was cut by 1 base, the J end by 2 bases, with 14 bases between. The CDR3 is made up of 17 amino acids. The CDR3 DNA sequence: TGTGCCAGCAGTTTAGGGACCCTAGCCGACAACACCGGGGAGCTGTTTTTT. Its translation: CASSLGTLADNTGELFF.

The chain couples TRBV27 to TRBJ1-1; possible D gene TRBD1, 6 bases. The CDR3 is 14 amino acids. CDR1 and CDR2 from the germline V gene are MNHEY and SMNVEV (reference sequence). Trimming shortened V by 6 bases and J by 1 base, and 12 bases separated the two germline ends. This chain's CDR3 is CASRGGGANTEAFF. The CDR3 region has the DNA TGTGCCAGCAGGGGGGGCGGGGCGAACACTGAAGCTTTCTTT.

The table lists this clonotype with a few counts. The chain has TRBV2 and TRBJ1-2; the D gene is possibly TRBD1 (6 bases). CDR3 length: 16 amino acids. Germline V gene sequence: CDR1 SNHLY, CDR2 FYNNEI. V was shortened by 6 bases and J by 4 bases, with 21 bases between the two germline ends. CDR3 sequence (DNA): TGTGCCAGCAGGGGGGCTCCATCCGACCGTCCCTATGGCTACACCTTC. Its translation is CASRGAPSDRPYGYTF.

This clonotype was counted a few times. The chain links TRBV7-9 to TRBJ2-1, with a possible D match to TRBD1 (6 bases). V was trimmed by 5 bases and J by 7 bases, leaving 12 bases between them. The V gene's germline CDR1 is SEHNR and CDR2 FQNEAQ (reference sequence). The CDR3 is made up of 13 amino acids. The CDR3 here is CASSAGTWNEQFF. CDR3 nucleotides: TGTGCCAGCAGCGCCGGGACATGGAATGAGCAGTTCTTC.

This clonotype was seen only a few times. This rearrangement joins TRBV7-2 to TRBJ2-1; 8 bases align to TRBD2. Trimming at V came to 0 bases and at J to 4 bases, leaving 11 bases not matched to a gene. The CDR3 runs to 18 residues. Germline lookup yields CDR1 SGHTA and CDR2 FQGNSA. CDR3 in amino acids: CASSLALAGGLQYNEQFF. As DNA, the CDR3 is TGTGCCAGCAGCTTAGCTCTGGCGGGGGGCCTACAATACAATGAGCAGTTCTTC.

Comment on this clonotype: A clone one base away is much larger, so this may be a read error. The V call is TRBV4-3, the J call TRBJ2-5, with D tentatively TRBD2 (6 bases). The J call may not be correct, given that the DNA end is closer to TRBJ2-1. The CDR3 totals 13 residues. Germline V gene lookup returns CDR1 LGHNA and CDR2 YSLEER. The CDR3 DNA is TGCGCCAGCAGCCGAGAAGCGGGCAATGAGCAGTTCTTC. Translated: CASSREAGNEQFF.

This rearrangement joins TRBV7-9 to TRBJ2-5; D remains ambiguous. The CDR3 covers 14 residues. Germline values: CDR1 SEHNR, CDR2 FQNEAQ (reference sequence). Trimming shortened V by 5 bases and J by 1 base, and 11 bases separated the two germline ends. The CDR3 bases are TGTGCCAGCAGCATCCCGGCTCCCCAAGAGACCCAGTACTTC. Translated: CASSIPAPQETQYF.

This clonotype has a handful of counts. This chain links TRBV20-1 with TRBJ2-7; D is possibly TRBD1 (5 bases). With 1 base removed from V and 4 bases from J, the gap between germline ends came to 11 bases. Germline V gene data show CDR1 as DFQATT and CDR2 as SNEGSKA (reference sequence). This CDR3 region has 13 residues. This CDR3 reads CSARGAREYEQYF. CDR3 bases: TGCAGTGCTAGAGGGGCCAGGGAATACGAGCAGTACTTC.

CDR3 sequence reads: CASSNGDEKLFF. CDR3 nucleotides: TGTGCCAGCAGCAATGGGGATGAAAAACTGTTTTTT. The rearrangement uses TRBV21-1 and TRBJ1-4. TRBV21-1 is a pseudogene segment. The CDR3 runs 12 residues.

This CDR3 reads CSARDGTASPQYF. Here the CDR3 DNA reads TGCAGTGCTAGAGACGGGACAGCCTCCCCTCAGTACTTC. The rearrangement uses TRBV20-1 and TRBJ2-7; TRBD1 aligns across 7 bases. After removal of 0 bases from V and 10 bases from J, the junction contained 9 bases not matched to a gene. CDR1 is DFQATT and CDR2 is SNEGSKA in the germline V gene (reference sequence). CDR3 length: 13 residues.

The V and J genes are TRBV28 and TRBJ2-6; no firm D call. CDR3 length equals 18 residues. V was cut by 4 bases and J by 0 bases, with 16 bases left in between. CDR1 and CDR2 from the germline V gene are MDHEN and SYDVKM. The CDR3 DNA reads as TGTGCCAGCAGTTCTCAAGTTAAGGAAAGCTCTGGGGCCAACGTCCTGACTTTC. Translation gives CASSSQVKESSGANVLTF. Filled out from reference TRBV28 and TRBJ2-6, the complete variable domain reads DVKVTQSSRYLVKRTGEKVFLECVQDMDHENMFWYRQDPGLGLRLIYFSYDVKMKEKGDIPEGYSVSREKKERFSLILESASTNQTSMYLCASSSQVKESSGANVLTFGAGSRLTVL.

This clonotype came up a few times. The chain uses TRBV4-3 and TRBJ2-3; 9 bases agree with TRBD1. This CDR3 has 19 amino acids. Germline assignment: CDR1 LGHNA and CDR2 YSLEER. J gave up 1 base and V 4 bases, and 15 bases lay outside the gene matches. The CDR3 DNA sequence: TGCGCCAGCAGCCCCGGGACAGGGTCCAGCGGCGATGGCACAGATACGCAGTATTTT. Residues: CASSPGTGSSGDGTDTQYF.

The table lists this clonotype with a few counts. The J gene is TRBJ2-2, the V gene TRBV29-1; the match to TRBD1 covers 9 bases. CDR1 SQVTM and CDR2 ANQGSEA come from the germline V gene. With 5 bases clipped from V and 5 bases from J, the junction kept 3 bases outside the gene matches. The CDR3 consists of 13 residues. The CDR3 loop reads CSVWTGVTGELFF. The CDR3 DNA sequence: TGCAGCGTTTGGACAGGGGTTACCGGGGAGCTGTTTTTT.

This clonotype appeared many times. The chain joins TRBV20-1 to TRBJ2-5, with 7 bases identical to TRBD1. Germline V gene sequence: CDR1 DFQATT, CDR2 SNEGSKA (reference sequence). CDR3 length: 14 residues. J gave up 2 bases and V 5 bases, and 8 bases lay outside the gene matches. DNA for the CDR3: TGCAGTGCTCGTATATGGGACAGACAAGAGACCCAGTACTTC. Translation gives CSARIWDRQETQYF.

This clonotype was observed a few times. The genes are TRBV5-1 and TRBJ2-5, with a possible D match to TRBD2 (5 bases). The DNA end is a closer match to TRBJ2-7, so the J assignment may be wrong. The CDR3 extends over 16 amino acids. Germline lookup yields CDR1 SGHRS and CDR2 YFSETQ. CDR3 residues: CASSPSSGGGYYEQYF. In DNA, the CDR3 is TGCGCCAGCAGCCCGAGTTCGGGTGGCGGGTACTACGAGCAGTACTTC.

In this sample, this clonotype turned up a few times. This chain links TRBV6-2 or TRBV6-3 with TRBJ2-2; 10 nucleotides agree with TRBD2. The germline gives CDR1 MNHEY, CDR2 SVGEGT. V trimming: 9 bases; J trimming: 6 bases; junction bases outside the gene matches: 7. This CDR3 is built from 14 residues. CDR3 DNA: TGTGCCAGTGGAGCGGGAGGGCCAGCCGGGGAGCTGTTTTTT. As protein: CASGAGGPAGELFF.

The V gene is TRBV12-3 or TRBV12-4, the J gene TRBJ1-2, with D unresolved. The V end lost 8 bases, the J end lost 2 bases, and 18 bases lay between the germline ends. CDR3 length: 15 residues. The CDR3 DNA reads as TGTGCCAGCGGGAACCCGACGTCGTCCAACTATGGCTACACCTTC. It specifies CASGNPTSSNYGYTF.

This chain joins TRBV29-1 and TRBJ2-7, with 13 bases that match TRBD2. The CDR3 sequence is 14 residues long. The V gene's germline CDR1 is SQVTM and CDR2 ANQGSEA. V trimming: 4 bases; J trimming: 2 bases; junction bases outside the gene matches: 2. CDR3 sequence: CSVGLAGGAYEQYF. CDR3 nucleotides: TGCAGCGTTGGACTAGCGGGGGGCGCCTACGAGCAGTACTTC.

Only a few counts were recorded for this clonotype. The chain carries TRBV6-6 and TRBJ1-3; 8 bases align to TRBD1. The germline V gene has CDR1 MNHNY and CDR2 SVGAGI (reference sequence). The CDR3 extends over 15 amino acids. V was clipped by 5 bases and J by 4 bases; unmatched bases: 7. This CDR3 is CASSSTGGFGNTIYF. In DNA form, the CDR3 reads TGTGCCAGCAGTAGTACAGGGGGTTTCGGAAACACCATATATTTT.

The J gene is TRBJ2-3, the V gene TRBV10-3, with D tentatively TRBD2 (6 bases). The V and J ends lost 2 bases and 1 base respectively, with 7 bases between them. This CDR3 is built from 14 residues. Germline lookup yields CDR1 ENHRY and CDR2 SYGVKD. The CDR3 sequence: CAISEERGTDTQYF. The DNA for the CDR3 is TGTGCCATCAGTGAGGAGCGGGGCACAGATACGCAGTATTTT.

The rearrangement links TRBV20-1 to TRBJ1-5, with a weak D call TRBD1 (6 bases). CDR1 is DFQATT, CDR2 SNEGSKA, per germline (reference sequence). The CDR3 has 14 residues. The ends were cut back, 5 bases at V and 3 bases at J, with 14 bases in the middle. CDR3 nucleotide sequence: TGCAGTGCTGGGTCGGGGGGCGACAATCAGCCCCAGCATTTT. Residues: CSAGSGGDNQPQHF.

The genes are TRBV6-6 and TRBJ2-1; D could derive from TRBD1 or TRBD2 (5 bases each). The germline gives CDR1 MNHNY, CDR2 SVGAGI (reference sequence). V lost 5 bases, J lost 9 bases, and 17 bases lay in between. The CDR3 has 14 residues. The CDR3 sequence: CASSTDPSGGEQFF. The CDR3 DNA reads as TGTGCCAGCAGTACCGACCCAAGTGGGGGTGAGCAGTTCTTC.

A few counts support this clonotype. This chain connects TRBV7-2 to TRBJ2-3, with TRBD2 matching 10 bases. V gave up 1 base and J gave up 1 base; unmatched junction bases: 5. Germline CDR1 SGHTA, CDR2 FQGNSA. The CDR3 loop spans 17 amino acids. CDR3 region: CASSLVSGTSGTDTQYF. As DNA, the CDR3 is TGTGCCAGCAGCTTAGTCTCCGGGACTAGCGGCACAGATACGCAGTATTTT.

The chain uses TRBV7-2 and TRBJ2-7; the match to TRBD2 covers 10 bases. CDR1 is SGHTA, CDR2 FQGNSA, per germline. The ends lost 2 bases at V and 3 bases at J; junction bases unmatched: 10. The CDR3 extends over 17 amino acids. CDR3: CASSLKAGGLAFYEQYF. CDR3 DNA: TGTGCCAGCAGCTTAAAAGCGGGAGGGCTTGCCTTCTACGAGCAGTACTTC.